Described below is a single T cell receptor beta chain sequence and its context. Its antigen remains unidentified. One base away there is no much larger clone; base qualities are not given. These data belong to a study of CD8 T cells in Susac syndrome (dated by TCRdb to the late 2010s). For the study in its entirety: Among the sequenced Susac syndrome patients, about six had clinically active disease and 8 or 9 were in clinical remission. At blood withdrawal, Susac syndrome patients were therapy-naive, treated with corticosteroids (with IVIg additionally given to some), or treated with IVIg alone. Repertoire sequencing was used to test whether CD8+ T cell activation and differentiation in Susac syndrome was antigen driven. Overall results and qualifications from the work: The TCR sequencing and HLA analysis was acknowledged to have included a relatively small number of individuals. No clonal expansion was detected in the CD4+ T cell repertoire of Susac syndrome patients.

The germline V gene supplies CDR1 SNHLY and CDR2 FYNNEI. From the cysteine through the phenylalanine, the CDR3 covers 11 amino acids. The CDR3 DNA has 33 bases and is translated from base 1. Trimming at the junction amounts to 3 bases on V and 2 bases on J, and the germline ends lie 2 bases apart. High-throughput TCR beta sequencing profiled peripheral blood CD8+ and CD4+ T cells from healthy donors, Susac syndrome patients and multiple sclerosis patients. The Susac syndrome patients fulfilled recently defined diagnostic criteria for definite or probable disease. CD8+ TEMRA cells were enriched by FACS, while bulk CD8+ and CD4+ T cells were purified by magnetic negative isolation. Blood was drawn into EDTA tubes, processed within 24 hours, and PBMCs were isolated by density gradient centrifugation. PBMCs destined for TCR sequencing were cryopreserved in liquid nitrogen and later thawed in a 37 °C water bath. Purity of sorted or isolated CD4+, CD8+ and CD8+ TEMRA cells was at least 90%.

RNA was extracted using the RNeasy kit, and roughly 0.45 to 1 ug of the RNA was reverse transcribed with random hexamers. The immunoSEQ multiplex PCR assay, which covers 54 Vbeta and 13 Jbeta segments, was used to amplify TCR beta CDR3 regions. Bias from PCR amplification was corrected by using a synthetic template baseline for primer optimization and for computational correction. In the original analysis: Reads were assigned to V, D and J genes according to IMGT and analyzed in immunoSEQ Analyzer, with only productive sequences retained. Clonality was computed as one minus Shannon entropy normalized by log2 of the number of productive unique sequences. For each patient and control, public and private clones were evaluated among the 100 most prevalent clones. Susac-specific clones were defined as absent from healthy and MS cohorts, around 1,000 published viral clones and other ImmuneACCESS disease sequences. In-frame beta chains were kept once TCRdb had trimmed the public reads at Q25 with fastp and called clones with MiXCR. Rows merge per CDR3 protein into single entries with the most common DNA and genes. The V and J calls here are based on TCRdb, not the publication. Recorded for this sample are some 150,000 distinct CDR3 sequences; 85% to 95% of them occurred a single time. The ten largest clones add up to roughly 0.16% of the sample.

The clonotype comes from a human donor with Susac syndrome. Sequencing was performed on CD4+ T cells from PBMCs. Here the chain combines TRBV2 and TRBJ2-7; no confident D gene assignment can be made. The CDR3 protein is CASSDPYEQYF. DNA sequence: TGTGCCAGCAGTGACCCCTACGAGCAGTACTTC. The full variable domain, completed from the reference TRBV2 and TRBJ2-7 proteins outside the CDR3, reads EPEVTQTPSHQVTQMGQEVILRCVPISNHLYFYWYRQILGQKVEFLVSFYNNEISEKSEIFDDQFSVERPDGSNFTLKIRSTKLEDSAMYFCASSDPYEQYFGPGTRLTVT.